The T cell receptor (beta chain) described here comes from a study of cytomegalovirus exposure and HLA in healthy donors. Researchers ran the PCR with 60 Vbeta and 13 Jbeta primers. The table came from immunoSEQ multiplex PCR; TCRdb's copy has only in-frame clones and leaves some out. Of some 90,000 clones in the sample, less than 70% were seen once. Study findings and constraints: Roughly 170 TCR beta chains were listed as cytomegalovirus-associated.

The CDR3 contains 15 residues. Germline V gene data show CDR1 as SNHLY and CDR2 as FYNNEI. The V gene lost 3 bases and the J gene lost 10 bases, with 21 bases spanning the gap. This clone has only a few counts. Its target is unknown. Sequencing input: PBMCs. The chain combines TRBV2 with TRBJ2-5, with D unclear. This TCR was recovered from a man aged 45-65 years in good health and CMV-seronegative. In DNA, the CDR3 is TGTGCCAGCAGTGAGTCAGGCAATCCTCCCGCGAGCCAGTACTTC. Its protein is CASSESGNPPASQYF.